This T cell receptor beta chain was identified during a study of regulatory T cells in long-lasting Graves disease. The sample's time point: newly diagnosed GD, antithyroid drugs for less than 3 months. The TCR library was made from RNA extracted from PBMCs. According to the study, TCR beta libraries were built with iRepertoire HTBI primers and CDR3-region Arm-PCR. TCRdb reprocessed the multiplex PCR reads with MiXCR, giving one entry per CDR3 protein. The repertoire has about 540,000 distinct CDR3 sequences, roughly 14% of them found once; the top ten carry roughly 9.7%. The CDR3 runs 11 residues. Trimming stripped 7 bases from V and 3 bases from J, with 7 bases between. In germline, CDR1 is SNHLY, CDR2 FYNNEI. This clonotype has a count of ten or more. These records were also assigned to another study, of T cells in Graves' hyperthyroidism and ophthalmopathy. That paper states: Model output signaled ophthalmopathy a median around 6.9 months ahead of onset.

This material consisted of peripheral blood mononuclear cells (PBMCs), taken at new diagnosis, from a patient treated with antithyroid drugs. The V call is TRBV2, the J call TRBJ2-7; D uncertain. The receptor comes from a man aged 25-40 years with Graves disease. The CDR3 loop reads CASTLGYEQYF. The CDR3 DNA sequence: TGTGCCAGCACCTTGGGCTACGAGCAGTACTTC.